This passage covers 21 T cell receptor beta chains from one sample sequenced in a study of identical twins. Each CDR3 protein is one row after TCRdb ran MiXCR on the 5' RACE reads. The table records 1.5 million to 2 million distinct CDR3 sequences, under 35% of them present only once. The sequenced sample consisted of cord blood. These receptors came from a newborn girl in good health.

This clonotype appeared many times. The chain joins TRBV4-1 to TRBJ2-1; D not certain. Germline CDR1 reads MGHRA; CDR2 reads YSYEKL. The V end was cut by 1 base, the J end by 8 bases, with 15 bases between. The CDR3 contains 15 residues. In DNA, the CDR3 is TGCGCCAGCAGCCAAGTCCCCTCAGGCGCCGATGAGCAGTTCTTC. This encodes CASSQVPSGADEQFF.

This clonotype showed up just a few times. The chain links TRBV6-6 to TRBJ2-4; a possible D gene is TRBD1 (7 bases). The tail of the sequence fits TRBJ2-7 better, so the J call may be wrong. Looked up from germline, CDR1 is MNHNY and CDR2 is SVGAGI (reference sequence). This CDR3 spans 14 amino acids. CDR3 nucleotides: TGTGCCAGCAGGCGGGACAGTTTAGCCTACGAGCAGTACTTC. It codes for CASRRDSLAYEQYF.

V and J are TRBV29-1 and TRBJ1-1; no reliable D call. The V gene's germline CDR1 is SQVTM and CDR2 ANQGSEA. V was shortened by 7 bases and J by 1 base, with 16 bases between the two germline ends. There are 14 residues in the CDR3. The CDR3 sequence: CSAARNWGNTEAFF. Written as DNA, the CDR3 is TGCAGCGCCGCTCGGAACTGGGGGAACACTGAAGCTTTCTTT.

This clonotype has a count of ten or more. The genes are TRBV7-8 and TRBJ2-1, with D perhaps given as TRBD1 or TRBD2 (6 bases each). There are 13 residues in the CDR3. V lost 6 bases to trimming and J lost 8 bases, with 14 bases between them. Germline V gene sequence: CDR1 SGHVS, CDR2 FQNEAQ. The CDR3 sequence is CASSLGGLDEQFF. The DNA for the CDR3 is TGTGCCAGCAGTCTGGGGGGCCTCGATGAGCAGTTCTTC.

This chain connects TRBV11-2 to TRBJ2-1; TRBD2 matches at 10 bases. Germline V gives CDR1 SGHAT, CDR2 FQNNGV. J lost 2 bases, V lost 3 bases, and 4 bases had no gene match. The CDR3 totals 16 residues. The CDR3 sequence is CASSFVLAGAYNEQFF. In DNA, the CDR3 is TGTGCCAGCAGCTTCGTCCTAGCGGGGGCCTACAATGAGCAGTTCTTC.

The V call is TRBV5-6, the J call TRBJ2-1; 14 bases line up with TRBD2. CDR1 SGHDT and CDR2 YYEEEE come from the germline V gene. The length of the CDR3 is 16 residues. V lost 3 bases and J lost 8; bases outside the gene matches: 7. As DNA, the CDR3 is TGTGCCAGCAGCTGGACTAGCGGGAGGTTTTATGATGAGCAGTTCTTC. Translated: CASSWTSGRFYDEQFF.

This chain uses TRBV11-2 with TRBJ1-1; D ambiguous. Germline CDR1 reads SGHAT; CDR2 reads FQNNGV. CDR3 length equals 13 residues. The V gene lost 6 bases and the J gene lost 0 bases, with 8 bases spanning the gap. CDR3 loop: CASRKLMNTEAFF. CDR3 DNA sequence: TGTGCCAGCAGGAAGCTTATGAACACTGAAGCTTTCTTT.

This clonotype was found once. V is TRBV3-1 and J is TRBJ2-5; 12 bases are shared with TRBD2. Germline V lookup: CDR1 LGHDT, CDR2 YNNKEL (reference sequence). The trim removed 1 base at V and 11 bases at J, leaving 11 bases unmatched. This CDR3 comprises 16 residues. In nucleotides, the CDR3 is TGTGCCAGCAGCCAAGCACGGACTAGCGGGACTAATGAGCAGTACTTC. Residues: CASSQARTSGTNEQYF.

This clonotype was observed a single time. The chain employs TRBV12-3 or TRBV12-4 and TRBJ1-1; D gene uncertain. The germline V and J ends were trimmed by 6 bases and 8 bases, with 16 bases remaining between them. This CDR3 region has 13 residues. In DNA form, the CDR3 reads TGTGCCAGCAGACCAACAGAGCAAAGCGAAGCTTTCTTT. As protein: CASRPTEQSEAFF.

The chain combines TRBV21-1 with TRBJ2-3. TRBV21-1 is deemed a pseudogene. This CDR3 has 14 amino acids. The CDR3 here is CASSKDMGVDTQYF. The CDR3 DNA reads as TGTGCCAGCAGCAAAGATATGGGTGTGGATACGCAGTATTTT.

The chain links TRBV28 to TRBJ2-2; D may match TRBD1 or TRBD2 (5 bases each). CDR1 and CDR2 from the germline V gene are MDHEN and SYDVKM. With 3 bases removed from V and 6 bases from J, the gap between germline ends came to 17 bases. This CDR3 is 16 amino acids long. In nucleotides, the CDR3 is TGTGCCAGCAGTTTGGGGGAAATTATCCCTCCCGGGGAGCTGTTTTTT. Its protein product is CASSLGEIIPPGELFF.

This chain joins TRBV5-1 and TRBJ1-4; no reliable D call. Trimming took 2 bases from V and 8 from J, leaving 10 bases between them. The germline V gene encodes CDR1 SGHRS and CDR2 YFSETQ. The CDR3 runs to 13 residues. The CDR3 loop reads CASSLTSGEKLFF. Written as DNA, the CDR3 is TGCGCCAGCAGCTTAACAAGCGGCGAAAAACTGTTTTTT. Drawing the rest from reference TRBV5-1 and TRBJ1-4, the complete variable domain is KAGVTQTPRYLIKTRGQQVTLSCSPISGHRSVSWYQQTPGQGLQFLFEYFSETQRNKGNFPGRFSGRQFSNSRSEMNVSTLELGDSALYLCASSLTSGEKLFFGSGTQLSVL.

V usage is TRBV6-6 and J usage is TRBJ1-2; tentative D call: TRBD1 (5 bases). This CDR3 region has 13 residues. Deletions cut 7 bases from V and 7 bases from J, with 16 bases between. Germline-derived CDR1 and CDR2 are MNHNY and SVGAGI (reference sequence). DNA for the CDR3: TGTGCCAGCATCGACGATTGGGGGGGTGGCTACACCTTC. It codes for CASIDDWGGGYTF.

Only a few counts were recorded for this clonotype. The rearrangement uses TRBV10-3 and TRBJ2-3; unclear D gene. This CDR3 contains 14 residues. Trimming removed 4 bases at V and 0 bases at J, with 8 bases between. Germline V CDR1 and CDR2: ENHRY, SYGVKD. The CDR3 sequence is CAISVMRSTDTQYF. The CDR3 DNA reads TGTGCCATCAGTGTAATGCGGAGCACAGATACGCAGTATTTT.

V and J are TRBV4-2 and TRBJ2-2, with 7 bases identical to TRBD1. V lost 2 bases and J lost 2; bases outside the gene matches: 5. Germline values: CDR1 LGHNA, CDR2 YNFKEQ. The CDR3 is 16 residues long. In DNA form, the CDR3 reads TGTGCCAGCAGCCAACAGGGGGTTCTCAACACCGGGGAGCTGTTTTTT. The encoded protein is CASSQQGVLNTGELFF.

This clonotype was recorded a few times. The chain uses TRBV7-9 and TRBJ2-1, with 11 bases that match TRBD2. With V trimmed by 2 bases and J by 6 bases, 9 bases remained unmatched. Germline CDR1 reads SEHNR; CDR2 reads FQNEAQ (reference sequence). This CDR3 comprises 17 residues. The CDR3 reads CASSLRVSSGGINEQFF. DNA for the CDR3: TGTGCCAGCAGCTTACGTGTCTCTAGCGGGGGGATCAATGAGCAGTTCTTC.

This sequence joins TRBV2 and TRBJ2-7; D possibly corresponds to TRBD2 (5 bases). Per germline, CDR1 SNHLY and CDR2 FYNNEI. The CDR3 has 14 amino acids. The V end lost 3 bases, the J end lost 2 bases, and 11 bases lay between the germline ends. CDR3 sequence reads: CASSDPRGTYEQYF. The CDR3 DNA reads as TGTGCCAGCAGTGACCCCCGGGGAACCTACGAGCAGTACTTC. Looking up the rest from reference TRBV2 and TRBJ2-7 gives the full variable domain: EPEVTQTPSHQVTQMGQEVILRCVPISNHLYFYWYRQILGQKVEFLVSFYNNEISEKSEIFDDQFSVERPDGSNFTLKIRSTKLEDSAMYFCASSDPRGTYEQYFGPGTRLTVT.

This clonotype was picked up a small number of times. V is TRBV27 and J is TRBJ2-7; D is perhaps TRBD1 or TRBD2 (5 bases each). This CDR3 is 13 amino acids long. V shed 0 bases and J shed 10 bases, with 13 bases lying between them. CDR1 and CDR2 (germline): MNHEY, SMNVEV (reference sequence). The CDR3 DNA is TGTGCCAGCAGTTTATCGGGACCTTTGGGACAGTACTTC. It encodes CASSLSGPLGQYF.

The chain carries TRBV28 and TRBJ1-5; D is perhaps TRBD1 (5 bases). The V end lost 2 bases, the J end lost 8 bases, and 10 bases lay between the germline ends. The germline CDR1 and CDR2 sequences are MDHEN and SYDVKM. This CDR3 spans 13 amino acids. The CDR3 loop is CASSLPGTKPQHF. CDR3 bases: TGTGCCAGCAGTTTACCCGGGACGAAGCCCCAGCATTTT.

The CDR3 sequence: CASRDSGDNEQYF. CDR3 DNA: TGCGCCAGCAGGGATAGCGGGGACAATGAGCAGTACTTC. This sequence joins TRBV5-1 and TRBJ2-1, with 8 positions matching TRBD2. The J call is uncertain, as TRBJ2-7 better fits the DNA end. Germline lookup yields CDR1 SGHRS and CDR2 YFSETQ. The CDR3 has 13 residues.

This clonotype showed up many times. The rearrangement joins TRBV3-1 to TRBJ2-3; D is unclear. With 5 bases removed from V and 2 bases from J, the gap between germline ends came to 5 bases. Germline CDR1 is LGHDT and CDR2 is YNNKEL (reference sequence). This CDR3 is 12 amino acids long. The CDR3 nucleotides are TGTGCCAGCAGCGGAACCACAGATACGCAGTATTTT. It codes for CASSGTTDTQYF.